This T cell receptor beta chain was observed in a study of regulatory T cells in long-lasting Graves disease. Study-level background: Persistent Graves' disease required over 5 years of antithyroid drugs and positive TSH receptor antibodies.

V lost 3 bases and J lost 8; bases outside the gene matches: 5. From germline, CDR1 is SEHNR and CDR2 FQNEAQ (reference sequence). There are 14 residues in the CDR3. Libraries of TCR beta came from iRepertoire HTBI primers plus Arm-PCR of CDR3 regions. TCRdb independently ran MiXCR on the multiplex PCR reads; one entry per CDR3 protein. The table records about 420,000 distinct CDR3 sequences, around a quarter of them present only once. This clonotype was counted only a few times. Its antigen is unknown. The time point here: persistent/refractory GD, antithyroid drugs over 5 years with positive TRAb. RNA from PBMCs was the source of the TCR library. General study points: Peripheral blood, not thyroid tissue, was the sole material studied. Patients with persistent disease showed a bias toward TRBV28, TRBJ1-2 and TRBJ2-5.

The chain employs TRBV7-9 and TRBJ1-4; 8 bases agree with TRBD1. The origin of this receptor is a female donor with Graves disease. Sequenced here: peripheral blood mononuclear cells (PBMCs), sampled when the disease was refractory, from a patient treated with antithyroid drugs. The CDR3 loop reads CASSLDRDNEKLFF. The CDR3 bases are TGTGCCAGCAGCTTGGACAGGGATAACGAAAAACTGTTTTTT. Variable domain in full (rest from reference TRBV7-9 and TRBJ1-4): DTGVSQNPRHKITKRGQNVTFRCDPISEHNRLYWYRQTLGQGPEFLTYFQNEAQLEKSRLLSDRFSAERPKGSFSTLEIQRTEQGDSAMYLCASSLDRDNEKLFFGSGTQLSVL.